Below are 10 T cell receptor beta chains sequenced from a single sample in a study of T cells after yellow fever vaccination. TCRdb ran MiXCR on the 5' RACE reads and lists one entry per CDR3 protein. The table lists some 600,000 distinct CDR3 sequences, approximately 16% of them singletons. Source: PBMCs, taken around 5 days after the first yellow fever vaccination. The receptors come from a young man who received the YFV17D yellow fever vaccine.

This chain uses TRBV12-3 or TRBV12-4 with TRBJ2-5, with 9 positions matching TRBD2. This CDR3 region has 15 residues. The V gene end was trimmed by 5 bases and the J gene end by 5 bases; junction bases not matched to a gene: 9. The CDR3 region is CASSAWTSVVETQYF. In DNA form, the CDR3 reads TGTGCCAGCAGTGCCTGGACTAGCGTGGTCGAGACCCAGTACTTC.

This chain joins TRBV6-1 and TRBJ2-3; possibly TRBD1 for D (6 bases). Deletions cut 10 bases from V and 3 bases from J, with 20 bases between. Germline CDR1 and CDR2: MNHNS and SASEGT. The CDR3 sequence is 15 residues long. For the CDR3, the DNA is TGTGCCACCGGTCGGGGTCGGGGACAAACAGATACGCAGTATTTT. Protein: CATGRGRGQTDTQYF.

Only a few counts were recorded for this clonotype. V gene TRBV7-2 combines with J gene TRBJ1-5, with D hard to call. The germline V and J ends were trimmed by 3 bases and 7 bases, with 13 bases remaining between them. The germline V gene has CDR1 SGHTA and CDR2 FQGNSA. This CDR3 has 14 residues. In DNA, the CDR3 is TGTGCCAGCAGCTTGCTAGGGTTCGGGCAGCCCCAGCATTTT. Residues: CASSLLGFGQPQHF.

Only a few counts were recorded for this clonotype. This rearrangement joins TRBV7-3 to TRBJ2-3; tentatively, D is TRBD2 (6 bases). Trimming pared 1 base from V and 6 bases from J, leaving 11 bases between. CDR3 length: 14 amino acids. The V gene's germline CDR1 is SGHTA and CDR2 FQGTGA. The CDR3 loop is CASSLRTIQDTQYF. CDR3 nucleotides: TGTGCCAGCAGCTTAAGGACTATCCAGGATACGCAGTATTTT.

This clonotype was seen a few times. V gene TRBV7-2 combines with J gene TRBJ2-5, with D unresolved. Germline V gives CDR1 SGHTA, CDR2 FQGNSA. V lost 0 bases and J lost 4, with 9 bases in between. The CDR3 has 14 amino acids. The CDR3 nucleotides are TGTGCCAGCAGCTTAGCACAGACCCTAGAGACCCAGTACTTC. Encoded protein: CASSLAQTLETQYF.

This clonotype was recorded a few times. The chain has TRBV7-9 and TRBJ2-5; weak D call: TRBD2 (5 bases). V lost 2 bases, J lost 1 base, and 14 bases lay in between. Germline V CDR1 and CDR2: SEHNR, FQNEAQ (reference sequence). The CDR3 spans 16 residues. This CDR3 reads CASSLNPGLFQETQYF. CDR3 nucleotide sequence: TGTGCCAGCAGCTTAAACCCTGGACTTTTCCAAGAGACCCAGTACTTC.

This chain links TRBV29-1 with TRBJ2-7; 7 nucleotides agree with TRBD1. With 5 bases clipped from V and 0 bases from J, the junction kept 4 bases outside the gene matches. Germline assignment: CDR1 SQVTM and CDR2 ANQGSEA. The CDR3 is 13 amino acids. CDR3 residues: CSVNRDSSYEQYF. For the CDR3, the DNA is TGCAGCGTTAACCGGGACAGCTCCTACGAGCAGTACTTC.

The rearrangement uses TRBV6-5 and TRBJ1-6; TRBD1 might be the D (5 bases). Trimming shortened V by 0 bases and J by 15 bases, and 9 bases separated the two germline ends. CDR1 MNHEY and CDR2 SVGAGI come from the germline V gene. The CDR3 totals 12 residues. The CDR3 reads CASSYSRGRLHF. CDR3 coding DNA: TGTGCCAGCAGTTACTCTCGGGGACGCCTCCACTTT.

CDR3 loop: CASSRRTDGNTIYF. CDR3 coding DNA: TGTGCCAGCAGCCGACGGACAGATGGAAACACCATATATTTT. The chain is built from TRBV3-1 and TRBJ1-3; weak D call: TRBD1 (6 bases). The germline V and J ends were trimmed by 4 bases and 3 bases, with 10 bases remaining between them. CDR3 length: 14 residues. CDR1 is LGHDT and CDR2 is YNNKEL in the germline V gene (reference sequence).

V and J are TRBV3-1 and TRBJ1-1; possibly TRBD1 for D (5 bases). The V end was cut by 3 bases, the J end by 5 bases, with 13 bases between. Germline values: CDR1 LGHDT, CDR2 YNNKEL (reference sequence). The CDR3 spans 14 residues. The CDR3 protein is CASSHTGEGTEAFF. CDR3 nucleotides: TGTGCCAGCAGCCATACGGGGGAGGGGACTGAAGCTTTCTTT.